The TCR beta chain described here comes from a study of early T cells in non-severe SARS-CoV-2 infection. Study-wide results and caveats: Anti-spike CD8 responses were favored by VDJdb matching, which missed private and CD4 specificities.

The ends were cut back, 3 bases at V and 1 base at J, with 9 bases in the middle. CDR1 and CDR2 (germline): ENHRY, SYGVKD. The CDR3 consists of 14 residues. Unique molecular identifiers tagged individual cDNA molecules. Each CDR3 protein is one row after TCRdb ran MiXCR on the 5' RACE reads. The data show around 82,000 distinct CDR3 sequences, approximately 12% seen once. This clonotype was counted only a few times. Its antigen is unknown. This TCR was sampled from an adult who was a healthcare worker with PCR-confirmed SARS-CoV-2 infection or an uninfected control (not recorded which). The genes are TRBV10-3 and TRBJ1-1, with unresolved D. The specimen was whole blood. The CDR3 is CAISESFGNTEAFF. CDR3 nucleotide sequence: TGTGCCATCAGTGAAAGTTTCGGGAACACTGAAGCTTTCTTT.